The 2 T cell receptor beta chains in this list originate from one sample, sequenced in a study of cytomegalovirus exposure and HLA in healthy donors. The PCR used 60 Vbeta and 13 Jbeta primers. Sequencing was performed with immunoSEQ multiplex PCR; in TCRdb, only in-frame clones are kept and a portion is missing. Here the sample spans roughly 180,000 clones, 77% being singletons. What was sequenced was PBMCs. The origin of the receptors is a woman aged 55-70 years in good health and CMV-seropositive.

The V gene is TRBV15, the J gene TRBJ1-2; D is unresolved. Trimming removed 0 bases from V and 4 bases from J, with 12 bases in between. The CDR3 totals 15 residues. The germline V gene encodes CDR1 LNHNV and CDR2 YYDKDF (reference sequence). The CDR3 coding sequence is TGTGCCACCAGCAGAGATCGTGCAACGGGCTATGGCTACACCTTC. Its protein product is CATSRDRATGYGYTF. The full variable domain, its missing parts supplied by reference TRBV15 and TRBJ1-2, is DAMVIQNPRYQVTQFGKPVTLSCSQTLNHNVMYWYQQKSSQAPKLLFHYYDKDFNNEADTPDNFQSRRPNTSFCFLDIRSPGLGDTAMYLCATSRDRATGYGYTFGSGTRLTVV.

This clone was detected only once. The genes are TRBV6-6 and TRBJ1-4, with 7 bases matching TRBD1. The J segment lost 5 bases and the V segment lost 7 bases, leaving 7 bases of the junction unmatched. Germline V gene sequence: CDR1 MNHNY, CDR2 SVGAGI (reference sequence). The CDR3 loop spans 14 amino acids. DNA for the CDR3: TGTGCCAGCACCACAACGGGACAGAATGAAAAACTGTTTTTT. Protein product: CASTTTGQNEKLFF.